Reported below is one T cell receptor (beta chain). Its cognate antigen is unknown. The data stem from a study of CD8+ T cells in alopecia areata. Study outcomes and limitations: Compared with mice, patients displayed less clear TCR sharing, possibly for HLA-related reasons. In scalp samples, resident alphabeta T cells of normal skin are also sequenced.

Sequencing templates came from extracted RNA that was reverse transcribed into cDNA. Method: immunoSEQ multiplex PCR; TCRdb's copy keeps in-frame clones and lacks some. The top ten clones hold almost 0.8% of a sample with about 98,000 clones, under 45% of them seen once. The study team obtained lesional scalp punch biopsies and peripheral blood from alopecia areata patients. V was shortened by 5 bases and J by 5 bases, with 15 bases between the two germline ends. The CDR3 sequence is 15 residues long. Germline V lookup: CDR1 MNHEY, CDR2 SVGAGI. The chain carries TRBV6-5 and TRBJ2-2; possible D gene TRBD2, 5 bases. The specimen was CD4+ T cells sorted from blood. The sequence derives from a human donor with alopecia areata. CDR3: CASSKRTLRTGELFF. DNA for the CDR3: TGTGCCAGCAGTAAGCGGACCTTAAGAACCGGGGAGCTGTTTTTT.